The next 9 T cell receptor beta chains were all read from a single sample in a study of blood T cell repertoires in COVID-19. The protocol was immunoSEQ multiplex PCR, while the TCRdb copy is restricted to in-frame clones and leaves out a portion. Found here are around 230,000 clones, approximately 78% of them singletons; the top ten hold around an eighth. Sequencing input: peripheral blood. These receptors all stem from a woman aged 55-70 years with active or convalescent COVID-19.

The chain employs TRBV6-5 and TRBJ2-2; 7 positions match TRBD2. Germline V gives CDR1 MNHEY, CDR2 SVGAGI. CDR3 length equals 15 residues. J was trimmed by 1 base and V by 8 bases; bases with no gene match: 7. The CDR3 region is CASARLAVNTGELFF. CDR3 DNA: TGTGCCAGCGCTCGTCTAGCGGTGAACACCGGGGAGCTGTTTTTT.

This chain joins TRBV30 and TRBJ2-1; D may be TRBD1 (5 bases). Trimming removed 3 bases from V and 15 bases from J, with 24 bases in between. Germline V CDR1 and CDR2: GTSNPN, SVGIG (reference sequence). The CDR3 spans 14 residues. The CDR3 DNA sequence: TGTGCCTGGAGGTTCCCAGGGATGAATACTGGAACGTTCTTC. It is translated as CAWRFPGMNTGTFF.

This sequence joins TRBV19 and TRBJ1-3; possible D gene TRBD1, 5 bases. CDR1 and CDR2 (germline): LNHDA, SQIVND (reference sequence). The CDR3 has 17 residues. V lost 3 bases and J lost 3, with 18 bases in between. This CDR3 is CASSMRGNPIIGNTIYF. The CDR3 region has the DNA TGTGCCAGTAGTATGCGGGGGAATCCTATAATTGGAAACACCATATATTTT.

This clone has more than one count but fewer than ten. The junction does not match germline at one end; this may be a read error. The gene calls are TRBV11-1 and TRBJ2-7; 8 nucleotides line up with TRBD1. The CDR3 is made up of 15 amino acids. Germline loops: CDR1 SGHAT, CDR2 FQDESV (reference sequence). In DNA, the CDR3 is TGTGCCAGCAGTTTAGACAGGGGTGGGTCCTACGAGCAGTACTTC. Its protein is CASSLDRGGSYEQYF.

This sequence joins TRBV7-2 and TRBJ2-2, with 9 positions matching TRBD1. After removal of 2 bases from V and 7 bases from J, the junction contained 5 bases not matched to a gene. The CDR3 is made up of 15 amino acids. Germline V gene sequence: CDR1 SGHTA, CDR2 FQGNSA. CDR3 region: CASSLIQGAGGELFF. The CDR3 bases are TGTGCCAGCAGCTTAATACAGGGGGCCGGCGGGGAGCTGTTTTTT.

V is TRBV10-3 and J is TRBJ1-1, with 8 nucleotides matching TRBD1. The germline CDR1 and CDR2 sequences are ENHRY and SYGVKD. This CDR3 has 12 amino acids. V was clipped by 6 bases and J by 5 bases; unmatched bases: 2. The CDR3 loop is CAISRGRTEAFF. The CDR3 nucleotides are TGTGCCATCAGCAGGGGGCGTACTGAAGCTTTCTTT.

The V and J genes are TRBV4-2 and TRBJ2-3; D possibly corresponds to TRBD2 (6 bases). The germline gives CDR1 LGHNA, CDR2 YNFKEQ. The CDR3 is 17 amino acids. V shed 1 base and J shed 0 bases, with 14 bases lying between them. The DNA for the CDR3 is TGTGCCAGCAGCCAAGGACATGGGGACTGGAGCACAGATACGCAGTATTTT. It translates to CASSQGHGDWSTDTQYF.

The J gene is TRBJ2-5, the V gene TRBV6-2 or TRBV6-3; weak D call: TRBD2 (6 bases). Germline loops: CDR1 MNHEY, CDR2 SVGEGT. The ends were cut back, 6 bases at V and 8 bases at J, with 16 bases in the middle. The CDR3 is 13 residues long. DNA for the CDR3: TGTGCCAGCAGCCTCCGGGACTGGGGCACCCAGTACTTC. This sequence encodes CASSLRDWGTQYF.

The V and J genes are TRBV28 and TRBJ1-5; weak D call: TRBD1 (6 bases). The CDR3 extends over 13 amino acids. Germline V gene data show CDR1 as MDHEN and CDR2 as SYDVKM. The ends were cut back, 4 bases at V and 7 bases at J, with 11 bases in the middle. The CDR3 spells CASSSNRVQPQHF. The CDR3 nucleotides read TGTGCCAGCAGTTCCAACAGGGTGCAGCCCCAGCATTTT.